One and the same sample provided the 7 T cell receptor beta chains below, sequenced in a study of cytomegalovirus exposure and HLA in healthy donors. The PCR ran on 60 Vbeta and 13 Jbeta primers. Libraries were prepared by immunoSEQ multiplex PCR; TCRdb keeps only in-frame clonotypes and omits some of them. The sample lists about 160,000 clones, 65% to 85% occurring once. Sequencing was performed on PBMCs. These receptors came from a man in his forties or fifties in good health and CMV-seropositive.

This clone was detected only a few times. J is TRBJ1-1 and V is TRBV4-3; 7 positions agree with TRBD1. CDR3 length equals 16 residues. The V gene end was trimmed by 0 bases and the J gene end by 7 bases; junction bases not matched to a gene: 11. The V gene's germline CDR1 is LGHNA and CDR2 YSLEER. The CDR3 region has the DNA TGCGCCAGCAGCCAAGATCTCTCACAGGGGTATAATGAAGCTTTCTTT. This codes for CASSQDLSQGYNEAFF.

This sequence joins TRBV15 and TRBJ1-5, with D perhaps matching TRBD1 (6 bases). The CDR3 runs 14 residues. Germline values: CDR1 LNHNV, CDR2 YYDKDF (reference sequence). V lost 2 bases and J lost 6, with 11 bases in between. In DNA, the CDR3 is TGTGCCACCAGCAGAACAGGGTTGGGTCAGCCCCAGCATTTT. Translation gives CATSRTGLGQPQHF. Combining the CDR3 with reference TRBV15 and TRBJ1-5 gives the whole variable domain DAMVIQNPRYQVTQFGKPVTLSCSQTLNHNVMYWYQQKSSQAPKLLFHYYDKDFNNEADTPDNFQSRRPNTSFCFLDIRSPGLGDTAMYLCATSRTGLGQPQHFGDGTRLSIL.

V gene TRBV9 combines with J gene TRBJ1-1; tentative D call: TRBD1 (6 bases). Germline CDR1 is SGDLS and CDR2 is YYNGEE. This CDR3 region has 16 residues. V was trimmed by 0 bases and J by 5 bases, leaving 17 bases between them. CDR3 region: CASSVGGTGKGTEAFF. The CDR3 coding sequence is TGTGCCAGCAGCGTAGGGGGAACAGGGAAGGGGACTGAAGCTTTCTTT. The whole variable domain, remainder taken from reference TRBV9 and TRBJ1-1, is DSGVTQTPKHLITATGQRVTLRCSPRSGDLSVYWYQQSLDQGLQFLIQYYNGEERAKGNILERFSAQQFPDLHSELNLSSLELGDSALYFCASSVGGTGKGTEAFFGQGTRLTVV.

The chain employs TRBV10-1 and TRBJ2-7; tentative D call: TRBD1 (6 bases). This CDR3 comprises 14 residues. Germline V gives CDR1 WNHNN, CDR2 SYGVQD (reference sequence). Trimming left V 7 bases short and J 0 bases short, with 13 bases between. CDR3 amino acids: CASTKTGASYEQYF. The CDR3 DNA is TGCGCCAGCACCAAGACAGGAGCCTCCTACGAGCAGTACTTC.

The chain links TRBV7-9 to TRBJ1-1; tentatively, D is TRBD1 (6 bases). This CDR3 comprises 15 residues. V shed 1 base and J shed 2 bases, with 11 bases lying between them. Germline values: CDR1 SEHNR, CDR2 FQNEAQ (reference sequence). DNA of the CDR3: TGTGCCAGCAGCTTAGGGGACACGGTTAACACTGAAGCTTTCTTT. It is translated as CASSLGDTVNTEAFF.

This chain connects TRBV5-1 to TRBJ1-6; 9 bases match TRBD1. The trim removed 0 bases at V and 1 base at J, leaving 5 bases unmatched. In germline, CDR1 is SGHRS, CDR2 YFSETQ. This CDR3 contains 18 residues. The CDR3 DNA sequence: TGCGCCAGCAGCTTGGGACAGGGGGTTTCGTCCTATAATTCACCCCTCCACTTT. This gives the protein CASSLGQGVSSYNSPLHF.

The chain links TRBV5-4 to TRBJ1-5, with 10 bases lining up with TRBD1. Germline V gene lookup returns CDR1 SGHNT and CDR2 YYREEE (reference sequence). The CDR3 loop spans 16 amino acids. V trimming: 0 bases; J trimming: 7 bases; junction bases outside the gene matches: 7. CDR3 in DNA: TGTGCCAGCAGCTTGGGAGGACAGGGGGAGCGACAGCCCCAGCATTTT. This gives the protein CASSLGGQGERQPQHF.